The rows below give T cell receptor beta chains drawn from one sample of a study of PD-L1 blockade in urothelial cancer. TCRdb's copy holds only in-frame clones and misses some; the assay was immunoSEQ multiplex PCR. The sample yields tens of thousands of clones, about 86% seen once. The input for sequencing was PBMCs, taken around atezolizumab (anti-PD-L1) treatment. These receptors all come from a man between 50 and 59 years old with urothelial cancer. Each CDR3 is given with its conserved first and last residue. The order of the fields is V gene, D gene, J gene, clone size, CDR3 DNA, CDR3 protein. A D gene is named only where the DNA matches it firmly. Expanded clones are given a class, and other clones once, few, many or no size at all.

v_call: TRBV19
d_call: .
j_call: TRBJ1-1
clone_size: .
cdr3_nt: TGTGCCAGTTCTGATCGCGCTGAAGCTTTCTTT
cdr3_aa: CASSDRAEAFF

v_call: TRBV19
d_call: .
j_call: TRBJ2-7
clone_size: few
cdr3_nt: TGTGCCAGTAGTACCCAGGGGTTATCCTACGAGCAGTACTTC
cdr3_aa: CASSTQGLSYEQYF

v_call: TRBV11-3
d_call: TRBD2
j_call: TRBJ2-5
clone_size: .
cdr3_nt: TGTGCCAGCAGCCCCGGGACTAGCTTGTATGAGACCCAGTACTTC
cdr3_aa: CASSPGTSLYETQYF

v_call: TRBV6-1
d_call: TRBD1
j_call: TRBJ1-2
clone_size: few
cdr3_nt: TGTGCCAGCAGGAGGACAGGATTTGGCTACACCTTC
cdr3_aa: CASRRTGFGYTF

v_call: TRBV28
d_call: .
j_call: TRBJ1-5
clone_size: .
cdr3_nt: TGTGCCAGCAGTTTACAGGGTGGTCTCCCCCAGCATTTT
cdr3_aa: CASSLQGGLPQHF

v_call: TRBV13
d_call: .
j_call: TRBJ2-7
clone_size: .
cdr3_nt: TGTGCCAGCAGCTTAGTAGGGGGCGAGCAGTACTTC
cdr3_aa: CASSLVGGEQYF

v_call: TRBV11-3
d_call: .
j_call: TRBJ2-2
clone_size: .
cdr3_nt: TGTGCCAGCAGCTTAGTTGGGGGCGCGAACACCGGGGAGCTGTTTTTT
cdr3_aa: CASSLVGGANTGELFF

v_call: TRBV4-1
d_call: .
j_call: TRBJ2-3
clone_size: .
cdr3_nt: TGCGCCAGCAGCCAAGACAGATTCGTGCTGGATACGCAGTATTTT
cdr3_aa: CASSQDRFVLDTQYF

v_call: TRBV6-1
d_call: .
j_call: TRBJ2-5
clone_size: .
cdr3_nt: TGTGCCAGCAGTGCTACTAGTCATCAGACCCAGTACTTC
cdr3_aa: CASSATSHQTQYF

v_call: TRBV4-1
d_call: TRBD1
j_call: TRBJ1-2
clone_size: .
cdr3_nt: TGCGCCAGCAGCCAAGTTCCCGACAGGGGGCAGGGCTACACCTTC
cdr3_aa: CASSQVPDRGQGYTF

v_call: TRBV4-2
d_call: TRBD2
j_call: TRBJ2-2
clone_size: .
cdr3_nt: TGTGCCAGCAGCCAAGCAATAGCGGGGATGAACACCGGGGAGCTGTTTTTT
cdr3_aa: CASSQAIAGMNTGELFF

v_call: TRBV5-1
d_call: TRBD2
j_call: TRBJ2-1
clone_size: .
cdr3_nt: TGCGCCAGCAGCTTTGGGCTAGCGGGAGGGGGGGAGCAGTTCTTC
cdr3_aa: CASSFGLAGGGEQFF

v_call: TRBV5-4
d_call: TRBD2
j_call: TRBJ2-2
clone_size: .
cdr3_nt: TGTGCCAGCAGCTTGGGGACTAGCGGGAGAAGGGACGGGGAGCTGTTTTTT
cdr3_aa: CASSLGTSGRRDGELFF

v_call: TRBV7-3
d_call: .
j_call: TRBJ2-5
clone_size: .
cdr3_nt: TGTGCCAGCAGCTTAACAGCGAAAGAGACCCAGTACTTC
cdr3_aa: CASSLTAKETQYF

v_call: TRBV19
d_call: .
j_call: TRBJ1-6
clone_size: few
cdr3_nt: TGTGCCAGTACCACCTCGGACACTGTCAATTCACCCCTCCACTTT
cdr3_aa: CASTTSDTVNSPLHF

v_call: TRBV27
d_call: .
j_call: TRBJ2-1
clone_size: .
cdr3_nt: TGTGCCAGCACCCCCGGTCGTTCTCTCGGCGGCTACAATGAGCAGTTCTTC
cdr3_aa: CASTPGRSLGGYNEQFF

v_call: TRBV9
d_call: .
j_call: TRBJ2-3
clone_size: .
cdr3_nt: TGTGCCAGCAGTGGACTTAGCGGTAGCACAGATACGCAGTATTTT
cdr3_aa: CASSGLSGSTDTQYF

v_call: TRBV7-2
d_call: .
j_call: TRBJ2-5
clone_size: .
cdr3_nt: TGTGCCAGCAGCTCCTCGGGGGTACGCCAAGAGACCCAGTACTTC
cdr3_aa: CASSSSGVRQETQYF

v_call: TRBV6-6
d_call: .
j_call: TRBJ1-5
clone_size: .
cdr3_nt: TGTGCCAGCAGCCCCCCGGCGGGAGGCAATCAGCCCCAGCATTTT
cdr3_aa: CASSPPAGGNQPQHF

v_call: TRBV7-3
d_call: TRBD1
j_call: TRBJ2-1
clone_size: .
cdr3_nt: TGTGCCAGCAGCCGAAGACAGGGGGATGAGCAGTTCTTC
cdr3_aa: CASSRRQGDEQFF

v_call: TRBV30
d_call: .
j_call: TRBJ2-6
clone_size: .
cdr3_nt: TGTGCCTGGAGTATCCCACGGGCTGGGGCCAACGTCCTGACTTTC
cdr3_aa: CAWSIPRAGANVLTF

v_call: TRBV5-1
d_call: .
j_call: TRBJ2-7
clone_size: .
cdr3_nt: TGCGCCAGCAGCCCTTCCTCCGGGAGCCTCGAGCAGTACTTC
cdr3_aa: CASSPSSGSLEQYF

v_call: TRBV15
d_call: TRBD2
j_call: TRBJ2-5
clone_size: once
cdr3_nt: TGTGCCACCAGCAGAGATAGGGCTAGCGGGAGCGCGTACCAAGAGACCCAGTACTTC
cdr3_aa: CATSRDRASGSAYQETQYF

v_call: TRBV11-2
d_call: .
j_call: TRBJ1-2
clone_size: .
cdr3_nt: TGTGCCAGCAGCTATACAGGAAACTATGGCTACACCTTC
cdr3_aa: CASSYTGNYGYTF

v_call: TRBV9
d_call: TRBD2
j_call: TRBJ2-1
clone_size: .
cdr3_nt: TGTGCCAGCAGCGCAGACCCGGGACTAGCGGGAGGAGGCGTGTTCTTC
cdr3_aa: CASSADPGLAGGGVFF

v_call: TRBV5-5
d_call: .
j_call: TRBJ2-1
clone_size: .
cdr3_nt: TGTGCCAGCAGTCGTACTCAGGGAACGTTCAATGAGCAGTTCTTC
cdr3_aa: CASSRTQGTFNEQFF

v_call: TRBV14
d_call: .
j_call: TRBJ1-5
clone_size: .
cdr3_nt: TGTGCCTCAAACGGGCCGAAGTCCAGGGGAACACAGCCCCAGCATTTT
cdr3_aa: CASNGPKSRGTQPQHF

v_call: TRBV2
d_call: .
j_call: TRBJ1-5
clone_size: .
cdr3_nt: TGTGCCAGCAGTTCCTATAGCAATCAGCCCCAGCATTTT
cdr3_aa: CASSSYSNQPQHF

v_call: TRBV28
d_call: TRBD1
j_call: TRBJ2-7
clone_size: .
cdr3_nt: TGTGCCAGCAGTCTTCCCGGACAGGGGACCTACGAGCAGTACTTC
cdr3_aa: CASSLPGQGTYEQYF

v_call: TRBV18
d_call: .
j_call: TRBJ1-1
clone_size: .
cdr3_nt: TGTGCCAGCAATGTACAGGGGAACACTGAAGCTTTCTTT
cdr3_aa: CASNVQGNTEAFF

v_call: TRBV9
d_call: TRBD2
j_call: TRBJ2-2
clone_size: .
cdr3_nt: TGTGCCAGCAGCCCCAGACTAGCCGCGGGGGAGCTGTTTTTT
cdr3_aa: CASSPRLAAGELFF

v_call: TRBV5-1
d_call: .
j_call: TRBJ2-1
clone_size: .
cdr3_nt: TGCGCCAGCAGCTGGGGGGGCCACAATGAGCAGTTCTTC
cdr3_aa: CASSWGGHNEQFF

v_call: TRBV5-1
d_call: TRBD2
j_call: TRBJ2-1
clone_size: .
cdr3_nt: TGCGCCAGCAGCTTACTAGCGGGAGTTACCTACAATGAGCAGTTCTTC
cdr3_aa: CASSLLAGVTYNEQFF

v_call: TRBV6-5
d_call: TRBD1
j_call: TRBJ1-1
clone_size: .
cdr3_nt: TGTGCCAGCACGAACAGGGGAAACACTGAAGCTTTCTTT
cdr3_aa: CASTNRGNTEAFF

v_call: TRBV18
d_call: TRBD1
j_call: TRBJ2-2
clone_size: .
cdr3_nt: TGTGCCAGCGGGACAGCGAACACCGGGGAGCTGTTTTTT
cdr3_aa: CASGTANTGELFF

v_call: TRBV20-1
d_call: TRBD2
j_call: TRBJ2-7
clone_size: .
cdr3_nt: TGCAGTGGTGAGCGGGAGGGCGAGCAGTACTTC
cdr3_aa: CSGEREGEQYF

v_call: TRBV4-2
d_call: .
j_call: TRBJ2-1
clone_size: .
cdr3_nt: TGTGCCAGCAGCCAAGAGGTCGCCGGTGAGCAGTTCTTC
cdr3_aa: CASSQEVAGEQFF

v_call: TRBV11-2
d_call: .
j_call: TRBJ2-2
clone_size: .
cdr3_nt: TGTGCCAGCACCCCACAGCCGGTTGGGACCGGGGAGCTGTTTTTT
cdr3_aa: CASTPQPVGTGELFF

v_call: TRBV7-6
d_call: .
j_call: TRBJ2-5
clone_size: .
cdr3_nt: TGTGCCAGCAGCCGTAGCCAAGAGACCCAGTACTTC
cdr3_aa: CASSRSQETQYF

v_call: TRBV15
d_call: TRBD1
j_call: TRBJ2-2
clone_size: .
cdr3_nt: TGTGCCACCAGCAGTCCTCCGGGACAGGGCACCGGGGAGCTGTTTTTT
cdr3_aa: CATSSPPGQGTGELFF

v_call: TRBV5-1
d_call: TRBD1
j_call: TRBJ1-2
clone_size: .
cdr3_nt: TGCGCCAGCAGCCCCGAACCAGGGGGATATGGCTACACCTTC
cdr3_aa: CASSPEPGGYGYTF

v_call: TRBV6-4
d_call: .
j_call: TRBJ1-6
clone_size: .
cdr3_nt: TGTGCCAGCAGGAGGGACTATAATTCACCCCTCCACTTT
cdr3_aa: CASRRDYNSPLHF

v_call: TRBV11-2
d_call: TRBD1
j_call: TRBJ2-7
clone_size: few
cdr3_nt: TGTGCCAGCAGCTTAGGGACAGGGGGGCTAAGCTCCTACGAGCAGTACTTC
cdr3_aa: CASSLGTGGLSSYEQYF

v_call: TRBV4-2
d_call: TRBD1
j_call: TRBJ1-2
clone_size: .
cdr3_nt: TGTGCCAGCAGCCCCGCGGGACAGGGTGTGAGTGGCTACACCTTC
cdr3_aa: CASSPAGQGVSGYTF

v_call: TRBV28
d_call: .
j_call: TRBJ1-2
clone_size: .
cdr3_nt: TGTGCCAGCAACGTGGGAGGGGTTTTTGTTGGCTACACCTTC
cdr3_aa: CASNVGGVFVGYTF

v_call: TRBV19
d_call: TRBD1
j_call: TRBJ2-1
clone_size: .
cdr3_nt: TGTGCCAGTAGTATTAGACAGGGGGCCTACAATGAGCAGTTCTTC
cdr3_aa: CASSIRQGAYNEQFF

v_call: TRBV5-1
d_call: TRBD1
j_call: TRBJ2-2
clone_size: .
cdr3_nt: TGCGCCAGCAGCCCCCTGCAGGGGGACACCGGGGAGCTGTTTTTT
cdr3_aa: CASSPLQGDTGELFF

v_call: TRBV6-1
d_call: TRBD2
j_call: TRBJ2-1
clone_size: .
cdr3_nt: TGTGCCAGCGGGTGGACTAGCGGGATGGGCAATGAGCAGTTCTTC
cdr3_aa: CASGWTSGMGNEQFF

v_call: TRBV2
d_call: .
j_call: TRBJ2-7
clone_size: .
cdr3_nt: TGTGCCAGCAGGAGGGACTCCTTGAGCTCCTACGAGCAGTACTTC
cdr3_aa: CASRRDSLSSYEQYF

v_call: TRBV15
d_call: .
j_call: TRBJ1-1
clone_size: .
cdr3_nt: TGTGCCACCAGCAGAGATATCGGGGGCACTGAAGCTTTCTTT
cdr3_aa: CATSRDIGGTEAFF

v_call: TRBV10-3
d_call: TRBD1
j_call: TRBJ2-5
clone_size: few
cdr3_nt: TGTGCCATCAGTGAGGGGACAGGGGTGCGACAAGAGACCCAGTACTTC
cdr3_aa: CAISEGTGVRQETQYF

v_call: TRBV11-2
d_call: .
j_call: TRBJ2-3
clone_size: .
cdr3_nt: TGTGCCAGCAGCCAAAGCACAGATACGCAGTATTTT
cdr3_aa: CASSQSTDTQYF

v_call: TRBV6-5
d_call: .
j_call: TRBJ1-5
clone_size: once
cdr3_nt: TGTGCCAGCAGTAAAGACACCCATCAGCCCCAGCATTTT
cdr3_aa: CASSKDTHQPQHF

v_call: TRBV11-2
d_call: TRBD1
j_call: TRBJ1-3
clone_size: .
cdr3_nt: TGTGCCAGCAGCTACGACAGGGGGCTCGGAACCATATATTTT
cdr3_aa: CASSYDRGLGTIYF

v_call: TRBV25-1
d_call: .
j_call: TRBJ1-4
clone_size: .
cdr3_nt: TGTGCCAGCAGTGTCGTTTCTAATGAAAAACTGTTTTTT
cdr3_aa: CASSVVSNEKLFF

v_call: TRBV5-1
d_call: TRBD1
j_call: TRBJ2-1
clone_size: .
cdr3_nt: TGCGCCAGCAGCTTGGCCGGGACAGGGGTCAATGAGCAGTTCTTC
cdr3_aa: CASSLAGTGVNEQFF